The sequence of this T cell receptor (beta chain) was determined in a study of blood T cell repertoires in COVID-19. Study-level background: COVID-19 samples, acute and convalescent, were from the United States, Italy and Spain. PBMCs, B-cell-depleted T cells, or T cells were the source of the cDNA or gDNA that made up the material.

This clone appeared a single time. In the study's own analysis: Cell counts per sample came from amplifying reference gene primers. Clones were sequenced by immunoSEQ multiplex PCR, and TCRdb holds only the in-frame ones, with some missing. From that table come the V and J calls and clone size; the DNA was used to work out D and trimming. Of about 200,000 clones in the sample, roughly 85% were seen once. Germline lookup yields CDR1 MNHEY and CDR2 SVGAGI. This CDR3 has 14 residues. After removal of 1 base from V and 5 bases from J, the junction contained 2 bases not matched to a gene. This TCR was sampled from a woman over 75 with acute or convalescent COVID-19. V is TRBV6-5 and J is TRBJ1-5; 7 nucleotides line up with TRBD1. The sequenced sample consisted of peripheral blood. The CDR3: CASSYLGGDQPQHF. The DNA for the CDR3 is TGTGCCAGCAGTTACTTAGGGGGCGATCAGCCCCAGCATTTT.